These 30 T cell receptor beta chains came from one sample sequenced in a study of blood T cell repertoires in COVID-19. Profiled with immunoSEQ multiplex PCR; TCRdb holds only in-frame clones, not every one. The sample records 200,000 to 300,000 clones, 75% to 85% being singletons. Sequencing was carried out using peripheral blood. Source of these receptors: a human donor in a cohort sampled during active COVID-19.

The chain is built from TRBV10-3 and TRBJ2-1; maybe TRBD1 (6 bases). The CDR3 covers 12 residues. The germline V gene encodes CDR1 ENHRY and CDR2 SYGVKD. Trimming left V 10 bases short and J 6 bases short, with 13 bases between. CDR3 residues: CATTGTGNEQFF. CDR3 sequence (DNA): TGTGCCACTACAGGGACGGGCAATGAGCAGTTCTTC.

This clone was observed a few times. The chain joins TRBV5-6 to TRBJ2-7; D remains unclear. The CDR3 has 14 residues. The V gene's germline CDR1 is SGHDT and CDR2 YYEEEE. V was shortened by 1 base and J by 1 base, with 9 bases between the two germline ends. The CDR3: CASSLTVFSYEQYF. The CDR3 DNA follows: TGTGCCAGCAGCTTGACAGTTTTTTCCTACGAGCAGTACTTC.

J is TRBJ2-7 and V is TRBV19; D perhaps matches TRBD2 (5 bases). Trimming cost V 4 bases and J 7 bases, with 8 bases left between them. Germline V gives CDR1 LNHDA, CDR2 SQIVND (reference sequence). CDR3 size: 11 residues. Here the CDR3 DNA reads TGTGCCAGTAGTACTAGCCGGGAGCAGTACTTC. As protein: CASSTSREQYF.

The chain is built from TRBV4-1 and TRBJ2-7; D might be TRBD1 (6 bases). The ends were cut back, 1 base at V and 0 bases at J, with 13 bases in the middle. Germline CDR1 reads MGHRA; CDR2 reads YSYEKL. The CDR3 runs to 16 residues. CDR3 in DNA: TGCGCCAGCAGCCAAGTCCCAGGGACAAACTCCTACGAGCAGTACTTC. It codes for CASSQVPGTNSYEQYF.

The V and J genes are TRBV24-1 and TRBJ2-2; 9 bases fit TRBD1. Trimming removed 2 bases from V and 3 bases from J; junction bases left unmatched: 3. CDR1 is KGHDR, CDR2 SFDVKD, per germline. CDR3 length: 16 residues. Written as DNA, the CDR3 is TGTGCCACCAGTGATTCCGGGACAGGGCACACCGGGGAGCTGTTTTTT. Translated, it gives CATSDSGTGHTGELFF.

This chain links TRBV6-5 with TRBJ1-4, with TRBD1 identical over 8 bases. This CDR3 spans 14 amino acids. The junction had 3 bases not matched to a gene; V was cut back by 6 bases and J by 3 bases. Germline CDR1 and CDR2: MNHEY and SVGAGI. In DNA form, the CDR3 reads TGTGCCAGCAGGATACAGGGGGCTAATGAAAAACTGTTTTTT. The encoded protein is CASRIQGANEKLFF.

The chain combines TRBV3-1 (or the pseudogene TRBV3-2) with TRBJ2-3; D gene ambiguous. The CDR3 totals 16 residues. V lost 0 bases, J lost 3 bases, and 13 bases lay in between. Germline V gives CDR1 LGHDT, CDR2 YNNKEL (reference sequence). The CDR3 nucleotides read TGTGCCAGCAGCCAAGATTTCCTAGGCCGAACAGATACGCAGTATTTT. It codes for CASSQDFLGRTDTQYF.

The CDR3 nucleotides read TGCAGCGCCAACGCAGGGGGCGCCTATACTGAAGCTTTCTTT. This gives the protein CSANAGGAYTEAFF. The chain employs TRBV29-1 and TRBJ1-1; 8 positions match TRBD1. After removal of 7 bases from V and 5 bases from J, the junction contained 12 bases not matched to a gene. From germline, CDR1 is SQVTM and CDR2 ANQGSEA. The CDR3 totals 14 residues.

The chain couples TRBV7-3 to TRBJ2-1, with TRBD2 matching over 10 bases. The CDR3 has 15 residues. The J segment lost 1 base and the V segment lost 6 bases, leaving 3 bases of the junction unmatched. Germline V gene lookup returns CDR1 SGHTA and CDR2 FQGTGA. The CDR3 region is CASRLLAGSYNEQFF. The DNA of the CDR3 is TGTGCCAGCAGGCTACTAGCGGGGTCCTACAATGAGCAGTTCTTC.

The chain has TRBV5-4 and TRBJ2-2; D gene ambiguous. The CDR3 totals 13 residues. Trimming removed 4 bases from V and 4 bases from J, with 8 bases in between. Germline V lookup: CDR1 SGHNT, CDR2 YYREEE (reference sequence). CDR3 sequence reads: CASSLPVTGELFF. CDR3 DNA: TGTGCCAGCAGCCTCCCAGTCACCGGGGAGCTGTTTTTT. Complete variable domain (other parts from reference TRBV5-4 and TRBJ2-2): ETGVTQSPTHLIKTRGQQVTLRCSSQSGHNTVSWYQQALGQGPQFIFQYYREEENGRGNFPPRFSGLQFPNYSSELNVNALELDDSALYLCASSLPVTGELFFGEGSRLTVL.

V is TRBV6-5 and J is TRBJ2-5; TRBD2 agrees at 9 bases. Trimming removed 5 bases from V and 2 bases from J; junction bases left unmatched: 3. Germline V gives CDR1 MNHEY, CDR2 SVGAGI. The CDR3 spans 14 residues. CDR3 sequence: CASSLAGLQETQYF. In DNA, the CDR3 is TGTGCCAGCAGTCTAGCGGGACTACAAGAGACCCAGTACTTC.

This clone appeared a single time. This sequence joins TRBV7-3 and TRBJ2-2; 8 bases match TRBD1. The germline V gene has CDR1 SGHTA and CDR2 FQGTGA. J was trimmed by 8 bases and V by 1 base; bases with no gene match: 6. The CDR3 has 15 residues. The CDR3 here is CASSLMAGGAGELFF. The CDR3 DNA reads TGTGCCAGCAGCTTAATGGCAGGGGGCGCGGGGGAGCTGTTTTTT.

V gene TRBV25-1 combines with J gene TRBJ1-4; TRBD1 might be the D (5 bases). This CDR3 has 13 residues. Per the germline V gene, CDR1 is MGHDK and CDR2 is SYGVNS. Trimming removed 3 bases from V and 8 bases from J, with 10 bases in between. CDR3 sequence (DNA): TGTGCCAGCAGTGACCCCGGGGGAGAAAAACTGTTTTTT. Protein: CASSDPGGEKLFF.

The V and J genes are TRBV5-1 and TRBJ2-1, with no clear D. Germline V CDR1 and CDR2: SGHRS, YFSETQ. The CDR3 contains 11 residues. The germline V and J ends were trimmed by 4 bases and 6 bases, with 5 bases remaining between them. CDR3 nucleotide sequence: TGCGCCAGCAGCGTCCGCAATGAGCAGTTCTTC. This translates into CASSVRNEQFF.

There are a few counts of this clone. The chain combines TRBV2 with TRBJ2-5, with TRBD2 as a possible D gene (6 bases). Trimming took off 9 bases at V and 7 bases at J, with 15 bases between the two ends. This CDR3 comprises 12 residues. Germline V gene lookup returns CDR1 SNHLY and CDR2 FYNNEI. The CDR3 DNA is TGTGCCAGAGGTAGCGGTCCGGGGACCCAGTACTTC. Amino acid sequence: CARGSGPGTQYF.

J is TRBJ1-4 and V is TRBV18; 12 positions match TRBD1. The CDR3 length is 15 residues. V was pared by 6 bases and J by 11 bases, with 10 bases of the junction left unmatched. Germline values: CDR1 KGHSH, CDR2 LQKENI. CDR3 sequence: CASSPPGQGAQKLFF. CDR3 in DNA: TGTGCCAGCTCCCCGCCGGGACAGGGGGCGCAGAAACTGTTTTTT.

The sample holds one count of this clone. The chain recombines TRBV25-1 with TRBJ2-7, with a tentative D call TRBD2 (5 bases). CDR3 length: 12 residues. V dropped 5 bases and J dropped 3 bases, with 8 bases sitting between them. Germline CDR1 and CDR2: MGHDK and SYGVNS. The CDR3 DNA reads as TGTGCCAGCAGTAGCGGTTACTACGAGCAGTACTTC. Translation: CASSSGYYEQYF.

This chain joins TRBV3-1 (or the pseudogene TRBV3-2) and TRBJ1-6, with D hard to call. This CDR3 contains 13 residues. The V end was cut by 3 bases, the J end by 7 bases, with 7 bases between. Germline CDR1 reads LGHDT; CDR2 reads YNNKEL (reference sequence). The CDR3 nucleotides are TGTGCCAGCAGCCATACGCAGAATTCACCCCTCCACTTT. Amino acid sequence: CASSHTQNSPLHF.

This clone appeared once. The chain joins TRBV5-5 to TRBJ2-7; tentative D call: TRBD2 (6 bases). Germline lookup yields CDR1 SGHKS and CDR2 YYEKEE (reference sequence). The V gene lost 0 bases and the J gene lost 3 bases, with 10 bases spanning the gap. The CDR3 is 14 amino acids. This chain's CDR3 is CASSLGGELYEQYF. For the CDR3, the DNA is TGTGCCAGCAGCTTGGGCGGGGAGCTCTACGAGCAGTACTTC.

The V call is TRBV7-2, the J call TRBJ1-2; tentative D call: TRBD1 (5 bases). V lost 2 bases, J lost 7 bases, and 14 bases lay in between. Per germline, CDR1 SGHTA and CDR2 FQGNSA. CDR3 length: 14 amino acids. CDR3 coding DNA: TGTGCCAGCAGCTTACACGGGCAGGGTGGTGGCTACACCTTC. It codes for CASSLHGQGGGYTF.

In its sample, this clone was seen once. The chain links TRBV21-1 to TRBJ1-3; the tabulated D call, TRBD1, remains unverified against the DNA. TRBV21-1 is a listed pseudogene. This CDR3 comprises 15 residues. The CDR3 sequence is CASSKEGASGNTIYF. CDR3 nucleotide sequence: TGTGCCAGCAGCAAGGAGGGGGCTAGCGGAAACACCATATATTTT.

The chain couples TRBV6-5 to TRBJ2-5; TRBD1 matches 7 bases. The CDR3 has 15 amino acids. The V gene end was trimmed by 6 bases and the J gene end by 7 bases; junction bases not matched to a gene: 14. The germline V gene encodes CDR1 MNHEY and CDR2 SVGAGI. The CDR3 here is CASSLRTGRGRTQYF. The CDR3 DNA sequence: TGTGCCAGCAGCCTACGGACAGGCCGAGGGAGGACCCAGTACTTC.

The rearrangement uses TRBV7-9 and TRBJ1-2; D is unclear. This CDR3 has 16 amino acids. V was cut by 1 base and J by 2 bases, with 14 bases left in between. Germline lookup yields CDR1 SEHNR and CDR2 FQNEAQ (reference sequence). CDR3 protein: CASSLEPRISNYGYTF. The DNA for the CDR3 is TGTGCCAGCAGCTTAGAACCGAGGATATCGAACTATGGCTACACCTTC.

For the CDR3, the DNA is TGTGCCAGCAGCTTGCCAGGGTTGAACTATGGCTACACCTTC. Translating gives CASSLPGLNYGYTF. The chain uses TRBV5-8 and TRBJ1-2, with D possibly matching TRBD1 (5 bases). Germline V gene data show CDR1 as SGHTS and CDR2 as YDEGEE. The V end lost 1 base, the J end lost 2 bases, and 9 bases lay between the germline ends. This CDR3 region has 14 residues.

The chain couples TRBV9 to TRBJ2-7; possibly TRBD1 for D (6 bases). This CDR3 comprises 13 residues. Trimming removed 4 bases at V and 2 bases at J, with 10 bases between. Germline assignment: CDR1 SGDLS and CDR2 YYNGEE. The CDR3 nucleotides are TGTGCCAGCAGCCGGGACAAGGCCTACGAGCAGTACTTC. It is translated as CASSRDKAYEQYF.

This clone has just one count. V usage is TRBV6-2 or TRBV6-3 and J usage is TRBJ1-5; D gene ambiguous. Germline assignment: CDR1 MNHEY and CDR2 SVGEGT. V lost 0 bases and J lost 0, with 6 bases in between. CDR3 length equals 15 residues. CDR3 in amino acids: CASSYSRDSNQPQHF. In nucleotides, the CDR3 is TGTGCCAGCAGTTACTCGCGGGATAGCAATCAGCCCCAGCATTTT.

The CDR3 nucleotides are TGTGCCAGCTCACCCTCCGGGACAGGAGGGGAGACCCAGTACTTC. Translated, it gives CASSPSGTGGETQYF. The rearrangement uses TRBV18 and TRBJ2-5; 8 bases agree with TRBD1. Germline V gene data show CDR1 as KGHSH and CDR2 as LQKENI. The V and J ends lost 3 bases and 5 bases, in that order; junction bases with no gene match: 8. CDR3 length equals 15 residues.

V gene TRBV3-1 (or the pseudogene TRBV3-2) combines with J gene TRBJ1-2; D gene ambiguous. The V end lost 1 base, the J end lost 4 bases, and 16 bases lay between the germline ends. Germline CDR1 and CDR2: LGHDT and YNNKEL (reference sequence). The CDR3 spans 16 residues. Here the CDR3 DNA reads TGTGCCAGCAGCCAAGTCGGATTCCAGGACTTCTATGGCTACACCTTC. Amino acid sequence: CASSQVGFQDFYGYTF.

The gene calls are TRBV19 and TRBJ1-1, with TRBD1 matching 9 bases. The CDR3 loop spans 16 amino acids. Germline V gene sequence: CDR1 LNHDA, CDR2 SQIVND (reference sequence). J gave up 1 base and V 6 bases, and 9 bases lay outside the gene matches. The CDR3 is CASRTRTGAKNTEAFF. Here the CDR3 DNA reads TGTGCCAGTAGGACCCGGACAGGGGCGAAGAACACTGAAGCTTTCTTT. The full variable domain, with the rest looked up from reference TRBV19 and TRBJ1-1, is DGGITQSPKYLFRKEGQNVTLSCEQNLNHDAMYWYRQDPGQGLRLIYYSQIVNDFQKGDIAEGYSVSREKKESFPLTVTSAQKNPTAFYLCASRTRTGAKNTEAFFGQGTRLTVV.

The chain links TRBV6-1 to TRBJ1-3; D is uncertain. There are 16 residues in the CDR3. V lost 1 base, J lost 0 bases, and 10 bases lay in between. Looked up from germline, CDR1 is MNHNS and CDR2 is SASEGT. CDR3 in amino acids: CASSEGRVSSGNTIYF. Here the CDR3 DNA reads TGTGCCAGCAGTGAAGGGAGGGTGAGCTCTGGAAACACCATATATTTT.